These T cell receptor beta chains were read from a single sample in a study of response to subunit inactivated influenza vaccine. TCRdb reprocessed the RT-PCR reads via MiXCR and lists one record per CDR3 protein. Here the sample spans hundreds of thousands of distinct CDR3 sequences, roughly 14% being singletons. The sample here was PBMCs from blood, taken roughly 2 weeks before vaccination. The receptors originated from a man aged 45-65 years who received an inactivated influenza vaccine. CDR3s include the opening cysteine and the closing phenylalanine or tryptophan. D genes are given only for firm matches.

D	V	J	CDR3
-	TRBV20-1	TRBJ2-5	CSAIPSGPLSLNSQYF
TRBD1	TRBV6-2/TRBV6-3	TRBJ1-5	CASNKPRQGPRYSNQPQHF
-	TRBV20-1	TRBJ2-7	CSASEGSYEQYF
-	TRBV3-1	TRBJ2-1	CASSLPGSTEQFF
-	TRBV20-1	TRBJ2-4	CSARRETKNIQYF
TRBD1	TRBV29-1	TRBJ1-1	CSVVDRGITEAFF
-	TRBV6-1	TRBJ2-7	CASRSDGAPYEQYF
-	TRBV6-1	TRBJ2-7	CASRVAGQPSEQYF
TRBD2	TRBV20-1	TRBJ2-7	CSVTSGSGYEQYF
TRBD2	TRBV6-2/TRBV6-3	TRBJ2-5	CASSSRLAGAGETQYF
TRBD2	TRBV6-4	TRBJ2-1	CASSAGGTSRFNEQFF
-	TRBV3-1	TRBJ2-7	CASSHDFRYEQYF
-	TRBV20-1	TRBJ1-5	CSATKGVNQPQHF
-	TRBV20-1	TRBJ2-7	CSARDYRDSYYAQYF
-	TRBV7-9	TRBJ2-5	CASSLAVKGQETQYF
-	TRBV5-5	TRBJ1-2	CASSFRDGYTF
-	TRBV30	TRBJ1-5	CAWSKGNNQPQHF
-	TRBV4-1	TRBJ2-7	CASSQDPAIINYEQYF
-	TRBV7-9	TRBJ2-7	CASSITGTYEQYF